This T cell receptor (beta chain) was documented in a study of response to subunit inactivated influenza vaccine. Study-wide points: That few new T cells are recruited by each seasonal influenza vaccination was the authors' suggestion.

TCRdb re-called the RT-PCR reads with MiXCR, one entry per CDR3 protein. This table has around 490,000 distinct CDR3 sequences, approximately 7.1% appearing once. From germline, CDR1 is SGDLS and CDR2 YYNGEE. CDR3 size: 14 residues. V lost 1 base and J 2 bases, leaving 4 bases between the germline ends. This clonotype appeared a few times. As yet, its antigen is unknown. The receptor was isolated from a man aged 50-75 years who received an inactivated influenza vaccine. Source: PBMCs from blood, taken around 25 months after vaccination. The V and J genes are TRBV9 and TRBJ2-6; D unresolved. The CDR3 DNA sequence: TGTGCCAGCAGCGTAAATACTGGGGCCAACGTCCTGACTTTC. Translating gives CASSVNTGANVLTF.